This note documents a single T cell receptor beta chain sequence. Its antigen remains unknown. This entry belongs to a study of shared clonotypes between healthy human individuals. CD45RO-negative CD8 cells positively selected for CCR7 made up the naive population, which excluded terminally differentiated effector memory CD45RA+ cells. The V and J ends lost 4 bases and 10 bases, in that order; junction bases with no gene match: 6. Germline CDR1 is MDHEN and CDR2 is SYDVKM. This CDR3 is built from 14 residues. The authors ran the assay at deep level. Using 200 ng DNA, roughly 33,000 T cell genomes, the sorted-subset replicate PCRs were run. Method: immunoSEQ multiplex PCR; TCRdb's copy keeps in-frame clones and lacks some. The profile shows 700,000 to 950,000 clones, 90% to 97% of them singletons. Findings and caveats of the study: Of the naive CD4 clonotypes, approximately 5% were shared across four donors. Blood was the only sampled material, and tissue repertoires likely differ.

The sequence was obtained from a man in his thirties or forties in good health. Sequencing used naive CD8+ T cells sorted from blood. V gene TRBV28 combines with J gene TRBJ2-1; TRBD2 agrees at 11 bases. In DNA form, the CDR3 reads TGTGCCAGCAGTTCGACTAGCGGGATAAGAGAGCAGTTCTTC. Translated: CASSSTSGIREQFF.